A single sample gave rise to the 32 T cell receptor beta chains below, sequenced in a study of T-cell reconstitution after alpha-beta-depleted transplantation in children. This sample's TCRbeta library carried unique molecular identifier barcodes. TCRdb reanalysed the PCR reads using MiXCR and keeps one entry per CDR3 protein. The sample includes hundreds of thousands of distinct CDR3 sequences, 13% seen only once; the top ten take 0.79%. Material: PBMCs, obtained before TCRalphabeta/CD19-depleted stem cell transplant. The receptors were sampled from a girl aged 2-15 years with congenital amegakaryocytic thrombocytopenia, due to receive a stem cell transplant.

This clonotype was picked up many times. The chain has TRBV20-1 and TRBJ2-1; tentative D call: TRBD2 (6 bases). V lost 0 bases and J lost 3, with 12 bases in between. The CDR3 runs 15 residues. The germline V gene has CDR1 DFQATT and CDR2 SNEGSKA (reference sequence). Here the CDR3 DNA reads TGCAGTGCTAGAGATGCGCGGGATCTCTACAATGAGCAGTTCTTC. Encoded protein: CSARDARDLYNEQFF.

The sample holds many counts of this clonotype. The chain joins TRBV20-1 to TRBJ2-1; 9 nucleotides agree with TRBD2. The CDR3 is 14 amino acids. In germline, CDR1 is DFQATT, CDR2 SNEGSKA (reference sequence). V was clipped by 5 bases and J by 8 bases; unmatched bases: 10. The CDR3 nucleotides are TGCAGTGCTCGAGGGGCGGGAGGGGTCCATGAGCAGTTCTTC. This encodes CSARGAGGVHEQFF.

This clonotype turned up a few times. The chain has TRBV29-1 and TRBJ2-7, with a tentative D call TRBD2 (6 bases). Deletions cut 5 bases from V and 5 bases from J, with 19 bases between. The germline V gene has CDR1 SQVTM and CDR2 ANQGSEA. This CDR3 contains 14 residues. The CDR3 sequence: CSVLNSGGTDEQYF. The CDR3 bases are TGCAGCGTTCTCAATAGCGGAGGTACAGACGAGCAGTACTTC.

This clonotype was seen more than once but under ten times. V is TRBV5-1 and J is TRBJ2-2, with 10 positions matching TRBD2. Germline loops: CDR1 SGHRS, CDR2 YFSETQ. CDR3 length: 16 amino acids. Losses at the gene ends were 4 bases for V and 4 bases for J; bases not matched to a gene: 7. The CDR3 sequence: CASSILAGEATGELFF. CDR3 nucleotides: TGCGCCAGCAGCATTCTAGCGGGAGAGGCCACCGGGGAGCTGTTTTTT.

This clonotype has just a few counts. This chain uses TRBV29-1 with TRBJ1-1; possibly TRBD1 for D (5 bases). Germline lookup yields CDR1 SQVTM and CDR2 ANQGSEA. The CDR3 length is 13 residues. V was pared by 4 bases and J by 1 base, with 10 bases between. The CDR3 protein is CSVVGVKNTEAFF. CDR3 sequence (DNA): TGCAGCGTTGTAGGGGTGAAGAACACTGAAGCTTTCTTT.

The chain links TRBV10-3 to TRBJ2-3, with TRBD1 matching 9 bases. From germline, CDR1 is ENHRY and CDR2 SYGVKD. Trimming cost V 4 bases and J 4 bases; bases outside gene matches: 6. This CDR3 is 15 amino acids long. The DNA of the CDR3 is TGTGCCATCAGTGCCGGGACAGGGTGGGCAGATACGCAGTATTTT. Amino acid sequence: CAISAGTGWADTQYF.

This clonotype showed up just a few times. CDR3 sequence: CASSFTSGRFSYEQYF. CDR3 nucleotide sequence: TGCGCCAGCAGCTTTACTAGCGGGAGGTTCTCCTACGAGCAGTACTTC. The J gene is TRBJ2-7, the V gene TRBV5-1; TRBD2 matches at 12 bases. Looked up from germline, CDR1 is SGHRS and CDR2 is YFSETQ. CDR3 length: 16 residues. V shed 2 bases, J shed 0 bases, and the junction held 3 bases outside the gene matches.

Ten or more counts support this clonotype. The chain links TRBV6-5 to TRBJ2-7, with 9 bases aligning to TRBD2. Germline assignment: CDR1 MNHEY and CDR2 SVGAGI. This CDR3 contains 17 residues. J gave up 3 bases and V 0 bases, and 9 bases lay outside the gene matches. The CDR3 loop is CASSYSIAGDGDYEQYF. CDR3 nucleotide sequence: TGTGCCAGCAGTTACTCCATAGCGGGAGATGGGGACTACGAGCAGTACTTC.

This clonotype was counted at least ten times. This rearrangement joins TRBV10-1 to TRBJ2-2; TRBD1 is a possible D gene (7 bases). This CDR3 spans 15 amino acids. The germline V and J ends were trimmed by 6 bases and 7 bases, with 18 bases remaining between them. Germline CDR1 WNHNN, CDR2 SYGVQD (reference sequence). CDR3: CASSPVRQGGGELFF. The CDR3 nucleotides are TGCGCCAGCAGCCCAGTCCGACAGGGAGGCGGGGAGCTGTTTTTT.

This clonotype appeared many times. The chain couples TRBV10-3 to TRBJ2-2; no reliable D call. There are 15 residues in the CDR3. Germline assignment: CDR1 ENHRY and CDR2 SYGVKD. V lost 0 bases and J 4 bases, leaving 9 bases between the germline ends. The CDR3 is CAISESARSTGELFF. DNA for the CDR3: TGTGCCATCAGTGAGTCGGCAAGAAGCACCGGGGAGCTGTTTTTT.

This clonotype came up many times. The chain carries TRBV12-3 or TRBV12-4 and TRBJ2-3; D call uncertain. This CDR3 is built from 12 residues. Deletions cut 6 bases from V and 2 bases from J, with 6 bases between. The CDR3: CASRYYTDTQYF. DNA of the CDR3: TGTGCCAGCAGGTACTACACAGATACGCAGTATTTT.

This clonotype was picked up a small number of times. The rearrangement joins TRBV6-1 to TRBJ2-4; a possible D gene is TRBD1 (6 bases). Germline loops: CDR1 MNHNS, CDR2 SASEGT. CDR3 length equals 15 residues. The V end was cut by 6 bases, the J end by 0 bases, with 12 bases between. The CDR3 sequence: CASSQGLGAKNIQYF. In DNA, the CDR3 is TGTGCCAGCAGCCAGGGGCTGGGAGCCAAAAACATTCAGTACTTC.

This clonotype was seen many times. The CDR3 loop reads CSARDSRNTDTQYF. Written as DNA, the CDR3 is TGCAGTGCTAGAGATTCACGGAACACAGATACGCAGTATTTT. J is TRBJ2-3 and V is TRBV20-1; no definite D call. The CDR3 covers 14 residues. From germline, CDR1 is DFQATT and CDR2 SNEGSKA (reference sequence). Trimming cost V 0 bases and J 2 bases, with 9 bases left between them.

The sample holds a few counts of this clonotype. This chain connects TRBV10-3 to TRBJ2-1, with D perhaps matching TRBD2 (6 bases). CDR3 length: 15 residues. V lost 3 bases and J 0 bases, leaving 9 bases between the germline ends. CDR1 ENHRY and CDR2 SYGVKD come from the germline V gene. The CDR3 region has the DNA TGTGCCATCAGTGAACCGGGAGACTCCTACAATGAGCAGTTCTTC. Protein product: CAISEPGDSYNEQFF.

This clonotype was recorded at least ten times. The chain is built from TRBV20-1 and TRBJ1-4; D remains ambiguous. CDR3 size: 14 residues. Germline CDR1 is DFQATT and CDR2 is SNEGSKA (reference sequence). With 0 bases removed from V and 5 bases from J, the gap between germline ends came to 10 bases. CDR3 loop: CSARDLVRNEKLFF. The CDR3 bases are TGCAGTGCTAGAGATTTAGTTAGGAATGAAAAACTGTTTTTT.

The chain uses TRBV20-1 and TRBJ2-1, with 10 bases matching TRBD2. Germline loops: CDR1 DFQATT, CDR2 SNEGSKA (reference sequence). The ends lost 5 bases at V and 14 bases at J; junction bases unmatched: 6. This CDR3 has 11 residues. Written as DNA, the CDR3 is TGCAGTGCTGGAGGGACTAGCGTAAAGTTCTTC. As protein: CSAGGTSVKFF.

The rearrangement uses TRBV5-1 and TRBJ1-2; D is unresolved. CDR3 length: 12 amino acids. The ends were cut back, 4 bases at V and 3 bases at J, with 7 bases in the middle. Germline CDR1 is SGHRS and CDR2 is YFSETQ. This CDR3 reads CASSPSDYGYTF. CDR3 bases: TGCGCCAGCAGCCCATCGGACTATGGCTACACCTTC. The complete variable domain, with remaining parts taken from reference TRBV5-1 and TRBJ1-2, reads KAGVTQTPRYLIKTRGQQVTLSCSPISGHRSVSWYQQTPGQGLQFLFEYFSETQRNKGNFPGRFSGRQFSNSRSEMNVSTLELGDSALYLCASSPSDYGYTFGSGTRLTVV.

This clonotype was observed a handful of times. The chain joins TRBV7-2 to TRBJ2-2; the D gene is possibly TRBD2 (6 bases). Trimming stripped 0 bases from V and 8 bases from J, with 16 bases between. CDR1 and CDR2 (germline): SGHTA, FQGNSA. There are 16 residues in the CDR3. The chain's CDR3 is CASSLADGSSGGELFF. CDR3 DNA: TGTGCCAGCAGCTTAGCTGACGGGAGCTCGGGTGGGGAGCTGTTTTTT.

The chain carries TRBV5-1 and TRBJ2-7, with a possible D match to TRBD1 (5 bases). Germline V CDR1 and CDR2: SGHRS, YFSETQ. This CDR3 contains 16 residues. V lost 8 bases to trimming and J lost 2 bases, with 23 bases between them. The CDR3 sequence is CASSPTTRATPYEQYF. CDR3 nucleotide sequence: TGCGCCAGTAGCCCGACGACCAGGGCCACCCCCTACGAGCAGTACTTC.

The chain recombines TRBV7-8 with TRBJ1-2, with 9 bases aligning to TRBD1. The CDR3 runs to 17 residues. CDR1 is SGHVS and CDR2 is FQNEAQ in the germline V gene. V lost 1 base, J lost 0 bases, and 6 bases stayed unmatched. The DNA for the CDR3 is TGTGCCAGCAGCTTAGACAGGGGGCGCCTGGCTAACTATGGCTACACCTTC. Amino acids: CASSLDRGRLANYGYTF.

This clonotype has ten or more counts. The genes are TRBV12-3 or TRBV12-4 and TRBJ2-1; 11 bases match TRBD2. Losses at the gene ends were 6 bases for V and 5 bases for J; bases not matched to a gene: 6. This CDR3 contains 15 residues. This CDR3 reads CASRPSGRKNNEQFF. The DNA of the CDR3 is TGTGCCAGCAGACCTAGCGGGAGGAAGAACAATGAGCAGTTCTTC.

In this sample, this clonotype turned up a few times. The chain carries TRBV7-8 and TRBJ1-4; 8 bases match TRBD1. The CDR3 has 15 amino acids. The J segment lost 4 bases and the V segment lost 7 bases, leaving 8 bases of the junction unmatched. The germline gives CDR1 SGHVS, CDR2 FQNEAQ. CDR3 protein: CASTSGTGFNEKLFF. For the CDR3, the DNA is TGTGCCAGCACCTCAGGGACAGGTTTTAATGAAAAACTGTTTTTT. Using reference TRBV7-8 and TRBJ1-4 for the parts outside the CDR3, the full variable domain is GAGVSQSPRYKVAKRGQDVALRCDPISGHVSLFWYQQALGQGPEFLTYFQNEAQLDKSGLPSDRFFAERPEGSVSTLKIQRTQQEDSAVYLCASTSGTGFNEKLFFGSGTQLSVL.

The sample holds many counts of this clonotype. The chain recombines TRBV20-1 with TRBJ2-7, with no clear D. Germline CDR1 DFQATT, CDR2 SNEGSKA (reference sequence). This CDR3 is built from 13 residues. Trimming took off 1 base at V and 5 bases at J, with 12 bases between the two ends. CDR3 sequence (DNA): TGCAGTGCTAGAGTGCTAGGGCCTCACGAGCAGTACTTC. Its protein is CSARVLGPHEQYF.

This clonotype was observed many times. The chain combines TRBV12-3 or TRBV12-4 with TRBJ2-3; D not resolved. The CDR3 has 11 residues. Trimming removed 7 bases at V and 2 bases at J, with 4 bases between. CDR3 nucleotide sequence: TGTGCCAGCACCTCCACAGATACGCAGTATTTT. As protein: CASTSTDTQYF.

This clonotype was counted many times. The J gene is TRBJ2-5, the V gene TRBV11-2, with a tentative D call TRBD2 (5 bases). Germline V gene data show CDR1 as SGHAT and CDR2 as FQNNGV. CDR3 length equals 15 residues. V was clipped by 6 bases and J by 3 bases, with 17 bases between them. CDR3 nucleotide sequence: TGTGCCAGCAGTTCCCTTGGCGGGCGGGAAGAGACCCAGTACTTC. It codes for CASSSLGGREETQYF.

This clonotype was detected many times. The V and J genes are TRBV20-1 and TRBJ2-1; D might be TRBD2 (6 bases). V lost 2 bases and J lost 8, with 10 bases in between. Germline V CDR1 and CDR2: DFQATT, SNEGSKA (reference sequence). The CDR3 is made up of 12 amino acids. CDR3 protein: CSARIWEDEQFF. The CDR3 DNA follows: TGCAGTGCTAGAATTTGGGAGGATGAGCAGTTCTTC.

This clonotype was detected many times. The chain employs TRBV28 and TRBJ2-3; D not certain. The CDR3 is 15 residues long. Trimming took 5 bases from V and 2 from J, leaving 14 bases between them. The V gene's germline CDR1 is MDHEN and CDR2 SYDVKM. Here the CDR3 DNA reads TGTGCCAGCAGTCCATATGGCGGCAACACAGATACGCAGTATTTT. Its translation: CASSPYGGNTDTQYF.

There are a few counts of this clonotype. The rearrangement links TRBV5-1 to TRBJ2-7; D not certain. The CDR3 is 12 residues long. The germline gives CDR1 SGHRS, CDR2 YFSETQ. Trimming left V 3 bases short and J 3 bases short, with 7 bases between. CDR3 sequence reads: CASSSEYYEQYF. The CDR3 DNA is TGCGCCAGCAGCTCGGAGTACTACGAGCAGTACTTC.

The sample holds one count of this clonotype. A much more abundant neighbour one base away suggests this may be a read error. The chain carries TRBV20-1 and TRBJ2-1; D call uncertain. The CDR3 totals 13 residues. Trimming took off 7 bases at V and 8 bases at J, with 18 bases between the two ends. Looked up from germline, CDR1 is DFQATT and CDR2 is SNEGSKA (reference sequence). Written as DNA, the CDR3 is TGCAGTGTCTCGGTGCAAGGCTGGGATGAGCAGTTCTTC. It translates to CSVSVQGWDEQFF.

This clonotype was counted at least ten times. V usage is TRBV20-1 and J usage is TRBJ1-3; D uncertain. The CDR3 totals 14 residues. The V gene lost 0 bases and the J gene lost 2 bases, with 8 bases spanning the gap. CDR1 and CDR2 from the germline V gene are DFQATT and SNEGSKA (reference sequence). Written as DNA, the CDR3 is TGCAGTGCTAGAGATGACGGCACTGGAAACACCATATATTTT. Translating gives CSARDDGTGNTIYF.

In its sample, this clonotype was seen a few times. V is TRBV7-9 and J is TRBJ2-7; the match to TRBD1 covers 7 bases. J lost 4 bases, V lost 2 bases, and 8 bases had no gene match. CDR3 length: 15 residues. The germline V gene has CDR1 SEHNR and CDR2 FQNEAQ (reference sequence). CDR3 sequence reads: CASSLSTGYGYEQYF. The CDR3 nucleotides read TGTGCCAGCAGCTTATCGACAGGGTACGGATACGAGCAGTACTTC.

This clonotype occurred many times. The chain employs TRBV7-2 and TRBJ1-2, with D perhaps TRBD1 (5 bases). The V gene lost 1 base and the J gene lost 8 bases, with 20 bases spanning the gap. The germline CDR1 and CDR2 sequences are SGHTA and FQGNSA. This CDR3 spans 16 amino acids. The DNA of the CDR3 is TGTGCCAGCAGCTTAGATGTTCTCGGGCAGGGCGAAGGCTACACCTTC. It translates to CASSLDVLGQGEGYTF.